What follows are 9 T cell receptor beta chains derived from one specimen sequenced in a study of CD8 T cells in ankylosing spondylitis. TCRdb redid the calling of the 5' RACE reads with MiXCR, one entry per CDR3 protein. The sample yields approximately 250,000 distinct CDR3 sequences, around 8% seen once. Specimen: blood, either unsorted or a sorted T cell fraction (not recorded which). All receptors derive from a female donor with ankylosing spondylitis or in good health (not recorded which).

The rearrangement uses TRBV20-1 and TRBJ2-5; D might be TRBD1 (6 bases). The CDR3 extends over 11 amino acids. With 6 bases removed from V and 1 base from J, the gap between germline ends came to 6 bases. CDR1 and CDR2 (germline): DFQATT, SNEGSKA (reference sequence). The CDR3 loop is CSAQGQETQYF. The CDR3 DNA reads TGCAGTGCACAGGGCCAAGAGACCCAGTACTTC.

This clonotype was recorded many times. CDR3 DNA: TGTGCCAGCAGCGAGATCCAGGGAGGCAATCAGCCCCAGCATTTT. Encoded protein: CASSEIQGGNQPQHF. The genes are TRBV4-2 and TRBJ1-5, with a tentative D call TRBD1 (5 bases). Germline values: CDR1 LGHNA, CDR2 YNFKEQ. Trimming removed 5 bases at V and 2 bases at J, with 13 bases between. This CDR3 region has 15 residues.

This clonotype was counted many times. J is TRBJ2-6 and V is TRBV18, with TRBD2 as a possible D gene (5 bases). In germline, CDR1 is KGHSH, CDR2 LQKENI. V was clipped by 1 base and J by 0 bases, with 10 bases between them. There are 17 residues in the CDR3. CDR3 sequence: CASSPRGYSSGANVLTF. The CDR3, as DNA: TGTGCCAGCTCACCACGAGGGTACTCCTCTGGGGCCAACGTCCTGACTTTC.

This clonotype was counted many times. The J gene is TRBJ2-7, the V gene TRBV6-1, with 8 bases lining up with TRBD1. The CDR3 is 14 amino acids. V was pared by 6 bases and J by 3 bases, with 7 bases of the junction left unmatched. The germline gives CDR1 MNHNS, CDR2 SASEGT. The CDR3 spells CASSPTGGVYEQYF. The CDR3 DNA is TGTGCCAGCAGCCCCACAGGGGGAGTCTACGAGCAGTACTTC.

This clonotype was observed many times. The V and J genes are TRBV5-1 and TRBJ2-7; 12 nucleotides line up with TRBD2. This CDR3 is built from 15 residues. Losses at the gene ends were 4 bases for V and 3 bases for J; bases not matched to a gene: 5. Germline values: CDR1 SGHRS, CDR2 YFSETQ. The CDR3 loop is CASSDSTSGSYEQYF. CDR3 in DNA: TGCGCCAGCAGCGATTCGACTAGCGGGAGCTACGAGCAGTACTTC.

At least ten counts were recorded for this clonotype. This rearrangement joins TRBV7-2 to TRBJ2-3, with 7 bases fitting TRBD2. Per the germline V gene, CDR1 is SGHTA and CDR2 is FQGNSA. The CDR3 is 17 residues long. Trimming at V came to 5 bases and at J to 2 bases, leaving 13 bases not matched to a gene. CDR3 DNA sequence: TGTGCCAGCAGCCCCCAGGCTAGCGGTACGCACACAGATACGCAGTATTTT. This codes for CASSPQASGTHTDTQYF.

This clonotype was counted ten times or more. V is TRBV27 and J is TRBJ1-1, with D tentatively TRBD1 (6 bases). From germline, CDR1 is MNHEY and CDR2 SMNVEV (reference sequence). The germline V and J ends were trimmed by 2 bases and 1 base, with 14 bases remaining between them. The CDR3 is 16 amino acids. As DNA, the CDR3 is TGTGCCAGCAGTTTAAGGGGGGCACCGTCGAACACTGAAGCTTTCTTT. Amino acids: CASSLRGAPSNTEAFF.

This clonotype showed up many times. The CDR3 DNA is TGTGCCAGCAGTCGGACAGGAATCTCTGGAAACACCATATATTTT. Protein sequence: CASSRTGISGNTIYF. The chain recombines TRBV6-5 with TRBJ1-3, with 7 bases matching TRBD1. Germline V gene data show CDR1 as MNHEY and CDR2 as SVGAGI. The ends lost 5 bases at V and 0 bases at J; junction bases unmatched: 4. This CDR3 contains 15 residues.

In this sample, this clonotype turned up a few times. The rearrangement uses TRBV7-2 and TRBJ2-1; the match to TRBD2 covers 7 bases. The V gene end was trimmed by 4 bases and the J gene end by 7 bases; junction bases not matched to a gene: 7. The germline V gene has CDR1 SGHTA and CDR2 FQGNSA. The CDR3 contains 14 residues. In DNA form, the CDR3 reads TGTGCCAGCAGCTCCAGGACTAGGGCAAATGAGCAGTTCTTC. Translation gives CASSSRTRANEQFF.